These 19 T cell receptor beta chains were sequenced from one sample in a study of blood T cell repertoires in COVID-19. This table comes from immunoSEQ multiplex PCR, and its TCRdb copy is limited to in-frame clones, with some not included. The sample carries 90,000 to 120,000 clones, more than 85% recorded once. Material for sequencing was peripheral blood. The receptor source for this set is a human donor in a cohort sampled during active COVID-19.

The rearrangement uses TRBV5-5 and TRBJ1-1; D unclear. The CDR3 covers 14 residues. V gave up 4 bases and J gave up 3 bases, with 13 bases separating them. Germline assignment: CDR1 SGHKS and CDR2 YYEKEE (reference sequence). The CDR3 spells CASSPGVIDTEAFF. In DNA form, the CDR3 reads TGTGCCAGCAGCCCTGGAGTAATTGACACTGAAGCTTTCTTT.

The chain combines TRBV7-2 with TRBJ2-2; the D gene is possibly TRBD2 (6 bases). This CDR3 contains 11 residues. Germline V gene sequence: CDR1 SGHTA, CDR2 FQGNSA. The germline V and J ends were trimmed by 10 bases and 6 bases, with 9 bases remaining between them. The DNA for the CDR3 is TGTGCCAACGGGGGTTCCGGGGAGCTGTTTTTT. Translated, it gives CANGGSGELFF.

V is TRBV28 and J is TRBJ2-5, with D unclear. The CDR3 covers 12 residues. Trimming left V 2 bases short and J 2 bases short, with 3 bases between. CDR1 is MDHEN and CDR2 is SYDVKM in the germline V gene. Here the CDR3 reads CASSLRQETQYF. The DNA of the CDR3 is TGTGCCAGCAGTTTACGTCAAGAGACCCAGTACTTC.

The J gene is TRBJ1-1, the V gene TRBV19; D uncertain. Germline lookup yields CDR1 LNHDA and CDR2 SQIVND (reference sequence). V lost 7 bases, J lost 4 bases, and 13 bases lay in between. The CDR3 runs to 13 residues. CDR3 residues: CASTRTLGTEAFF. For the CDR3, the DNA is TGTGCCAGTACTAGAACCTTGGGCACTGAAGCTTTCTTT.

The CDR3 DNA follows: TGTGCCAGCAGCGCATTGACAGGGAACACTGAAGCTTTCTTT. Amino acid sequence: CASSALTGNTEAFF. The chain employs TRBV7-2 and TRBJ1-1, with D perhaps matching TRBD1 (6 bases). Germline CDR1 SGHTA, CDR2 FQGNSA. Trimming shortened V by 5 bases and J by 1 base, and 11 bases separated the two germline ends. The CDR3 is 14 residues long. The variable domain in full, with the rest retrieved from reference TRBV7-2 and TRBJ1-1, is GAGVSQSPSNKVTEKGKDVELRCDPISGHTALYWYRQSLGQGLEFLIYFQGNSAPDKSGLPSDRFSAERTGGSVSTLTIQRTQQEDSAVYLCASSALTGNTEAFFGQGTRLTVV.

The rearrangement links TRBV7-9 to TRBJ2-1; D remains ambiguous. This CDR3 spans 16 amino acids. The ends were cut back, 2 bases at V and 0 bases at J, with 11 bases in the middle. CDR1 is SEHNR and CDR2 is FQNEAQ in the germline V gene (reference sequence). The CDR3 DNA sequence: TGTGCCAGCAGCTTATCTACCGCGAGCTCCTACAATGAGCAGTTCTTC. Translation: CASSLSTASSYNEQFF. The full variable domain, with the rest looked up from reference TRBV7-9 and TRBJ2-1, is DTGVSQNPRHKITKRGQNVTFRCDPISEHNRLYWYRQTLGQGPEFLTYFQNEAQLEKSRLLSDRFSAERPKGSFSTLEIQRTEQGDSAMYLCASSLSTASSYNEQFFGPGTRLTVL.

This clone has just one count. The chain recombines TRBV7-9 with TRBJ2-1; D is unclear. Germline CDR1 is SEHNR and CDR2 is FQNEAQ (reference sequence). The CDR3 has 13 amino acids. Trimming cost V 1 base and J 4 bases, with 5 bases left between them. CDR3 sequence reads: CASSLETYNEQFF. The CDR3 nucleotides read TGTGCCAGCAGCTTAGAGACTTACAATGAGCAGTTCTTC. The variable domain in full, completed from reference TRBV7-9 and TRBJ2-1, reads DTGVSQNPRHKITKRGQNVTFRCDPISEHNRLYWYRQTLGQGPEFLTYFQNEAQLEKSRLLSDRFSAERPKGSFSTLEIQRTEQGDSAMYLCASSLETYNEQFFGPGTRLTVL.

V and J are TRBV28 and TRBJ1-5; D is possibly TRBD1 (5 bases). The CDR3 spans 14 residues. CDR1 and CDR2 from the germline V gene are MDHEN and SYDVKM. The V and J ends lost 6 bases and 3 bases respectively, with 12 bases between them. The CDR3 bases are TGTGCCAGCAGCCCAGGGATTTACAATCAGCCCCAGCATTTT. Its protein is CASSPGIYNQPQHF.

This clone was recorded only once. The chain is built from TRBV19 and TRBJ2-1, with TRBD1 matching 9 bases. The CDR3 has 20 amino acids. The trim removed 5 bases at V and 0 bases at J, leaving 17 bases unmatched. The germline V gene encodes CDR1 LNHDA and CDR2 SQIVND (reference sequence). CDR3 in DNA: TGTGCCAGTAGTTCCCGGACAGGGGAGACTAGCCCCCACTCCTACAATGAGCAGTTCTTC. This sequence encodes CASSSRTGETSPHSYNEQFF.

The rearrangement joins TRBV9 to TRBJ2-5; possible D gene TRBD1, 7 bases. With 3 bases removed from V and 1 base from J, the gap between germline ends came to 16 bases. In germline, CDR1 is SGDLS, CDR2 YYNGEE. The CDR3 spans 16 residues. DNA for the CDR3: TGTGCCAGCAGCGCAGGGGGGCTAGCAACCCAAGAGACCCAGTACTTC. It specifies CASSAGGLATQETQYF.

The chain uses TRBV7-9 and TRBJ2-2; D is unresolved. Trimming shortened V by 3 bases and J by 10 bases, and 12 bases separated the two germline ends. Germline V CDR1 and CDR2: SEHNR, FQNEAQ (reference sequence). This CDR3 is built from 13 residues. The CDR3 loop reads CASSFSPTEELFF. The CDR3 nucleotides are TGTGCCAGCAGCTTTAGCCCTACTGAGGAGCTGTTTTTT. Together with reference TRBV7-9 and TRBJ2-2, the CDR3 gives the full variable domain: DTGVSQNPRHKITKRGQNVTFRCDPISEHNRLYWYRQTLGQGPEFLTYFQNEAQLEKSRLLSDRFSAERPKGSFSTLEIQRTEQGDSAMYLCASSFSPTEELFFGEGSRLTVL.

This clone appeared once. The J gene is TRBJ1-1, the V gene TRBV2; D might be TRBD1 (5 bases). Germline assignment: CDR1 SNHLY and CDR2 FYNNEI. The CDR3 loop spans 11 amino acids. With 6 bases removed from V and 7 bases from J, the gap between germline ends came to 9 bases. DNA for the CDR3: TGTGCCAGCAGGCGGGGCCTTGAAGCTTTCTTT. It translates to CASRRGLEAFF. Based on the CDR3 plus reference TRBV2 and TRBJ1-1, the full variable domain is EPEVTQTPSHQVTQMGQEVILRCVPISNHLYFYWYRQILGQKVEFLVSFYNNEISEKSEIFDDQFSVERPDGSNFTLKIRSTKLEDSAMYFCASRRGLEAFFGQGTRLTVV.

The chain uses TRBV7-2 and TRBJ2-4; D is perhaps TRBD2 (6 bases). The length of the CDR3 is 13 residues. The germline gives CDR1 SGHTA, CDR2 FQGNSA. V was clipped by 5 bases and J by 7 bases, with 12 bases between them. CDR3: CASSRDGGNIQYF. CDR3 in DNA: TGTGCCAGCAGCCGCGATGGAGGGAACATTCAGTACTTC.

The V call is TRBV2, the J call TRBJ2-1; 8 nucleotides align to TRBD2. CDR3 length equals 15 residues. The germline gives CDR1 SNHLY, CDR2 FYNNEI. The junction had 8 bases not matched to a gene; V was cut back by 7 bases and J by 3 bases. The chain's CDR3 is CASNPREGLYNEQFF. CDR3 DNA: TGTGCCAGCAACCCCCGGGAGGGCCTCTACAATGAGCAGTTCTTC.

The V call is TRBV4-3, the J call TRBJ1-2; a weak D match, TRBD1 (5 bases). CDR1 and CDR2 (germline): LGHNA, YSLEER. The germline V and J ends were trimmed by 0 bases and 5 bases, with 16 bases remaining between them. This CDR3 has 16 residues. In DNA form, the CDR3 reads TGCGCCAGCAGCCAAGATTGGGGGGGAGGTTCATATGGCTACACCTTC. This gives the protein CASSQDWGGGSYGYTF.

The chain couples TRBV27 to TRBJ2-7; D is perhaps TRBD1 (5 bases). The CDR3 loop spans 16 amino acids. In germline, CDR1 is MNHEY, CDR2 SMNVEV (reference sequence). The germline V and J ends were trimmed by 4 bases and 3 bases, with 19 bases remaining between them. The CDR3, as DNA: TGTGCCAGCAGTTCCTTACAGGTGACACACTTCTACGAGCAGTACTTC. It translates to CASSSLQVTHFYEQYF.

This chain joins TRBV9 and TRBJ2-7; D possibly corresponds to TRBD1 (6 bases). Germline assignment: CDR1 SGDLS and CDR2 YYNGEE. V dropped 3 bases and J dropped 2 bases, with 12 bases sitting between them. CDR3 length equals 14 residues. The chain's CDR3 is CASSARQETYEQYF. CDR3 in DNA: TGTGCCAGCAGCGCCCGACAGGAGACCTACGAGCAGTACTTC.

This chain connects TRBV6-2 or TRBV6-3 to TRBJ2-5; 12 bases are shared with TRBD2. The CDR3 loop spans 15 amino acids. Trimming took 2 bases from V and 2 from J; bases not matched to a gene: 0. CDR1 and CDR2 from the germline V gene are MNHEY and SVGEGT. This chain's CDR3 is CASSYTSGGQETQYF. The CDR3 region has the DNA TGTGCCAGCAGTTACACTAGCGGGGGGCAAGAGACCCAGTACTTC.

The chain links TRBV6-2 or TRBV6-3 to TRBJ2-5; D gene uncertain. CDR1 and CDR2 (germline): MNHEY, SVGEGT. Between the trimmed V and J ends, which lost 2 bases and 2 bases, there was a span of 12 bases. This CDR3 spans 15 amino acids. CDR3: CASSYGWRGQETQYF. The CDR3 DNA reads TGTGCCAGCAGTTACGGGTGGCGAGGACAAGAGACCCAGTACTTC.